These 3 T cell receptor beta chains were sequenced from one sample in a study of spatial heterogeneity in lung cancer. Noted time point: blood at routine non-recurrence follow-up after resection. TCRdb reprocessed the 5' RACE reads with MiXCR, giving one entry per CDR3 protein. The sample has roughly 99,000 distinct CDR3 sequences, roughly a fifth seen once. This material consisted of PBMCs, taken at follow-up. These receptors came from a male donor with early-stage non-small cell lung cancer.

This chain links TRBV2 with TRBJ2-7; 7 bases fit TRBD1. Germline assignment: CDR1 SNHLY and CDR2 FYNNEI. This CDR3 spans 14 amino acids. J lost 3 bases, V lost 4 bases, and 6 bases had no gene match. DNA of the CDR3: TGTGCCAGCAGTGCTATGGACAGGAACTACGAGCAGTACTTC. Protein sequence: CASSAMDRNYEQYF.

This clonotype was counted a few times. This chain uses TRBV10-3 with TRBJ1-2; 9 positions agree with TRBD1. Germline assignment: CDR1 ENHRY and CDR2 SYGVKD. V dropped 11 bases and J dropped 4; count of bases not matched to a gene: 11. The CDR3 extends over 14 amino acids. The CDR3 bases are TGTGCCTCAAAAACCGGGACAGGGATCTATGGCTACACCTTC. It encodes CASKTGTGIYGYTF.

This clonotype was counted at least ten times. The V call is TRBV20-1, the J call TRBJ1-2, with TRBD1 as a possible D gene (6 bases). The V and J ends lost 1 base and 3 bases respectively, with 18 bases between them. CDR3 length equals 16 residues. Germline V CDR1 and CDR2: DFQATT, SNEGSKA (reference sequence). DNA for the CDR3: TGCAGTGCTAGAGCTCTAGGGGGACGCATTCACTATGGCTACACCTTC. It translates to CSARALGGRIHYGYTF.